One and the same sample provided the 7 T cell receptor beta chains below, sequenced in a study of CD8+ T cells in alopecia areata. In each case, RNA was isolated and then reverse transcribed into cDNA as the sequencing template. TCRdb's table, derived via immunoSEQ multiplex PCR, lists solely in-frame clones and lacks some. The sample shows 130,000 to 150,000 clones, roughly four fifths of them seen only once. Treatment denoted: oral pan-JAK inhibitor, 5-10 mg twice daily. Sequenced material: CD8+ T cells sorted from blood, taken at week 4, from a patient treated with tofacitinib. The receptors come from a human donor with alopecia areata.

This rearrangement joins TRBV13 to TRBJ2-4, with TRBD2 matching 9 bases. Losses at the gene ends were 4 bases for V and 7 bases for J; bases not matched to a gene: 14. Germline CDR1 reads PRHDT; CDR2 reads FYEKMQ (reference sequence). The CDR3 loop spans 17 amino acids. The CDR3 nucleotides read TGTGCCAGCAGCTCCTTAGCGGAGCGGGGGGATTCGAACATTCAGTACTTC. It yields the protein CASSSLAERGDSNIQYF.

As DNA, the CDR3 is TGTGCCGTGTTCGACTACACCTTC. Its protein product is CAVFDYTF. The chain employs TRBV2 and TRBJ1-2; unclear D gene. Germline values: CDR1 SNHLY, CDR2 FYNNEI. This CDR3 region has 8 residues. V shed 11 bases and J shed 10 bases, with 8 bases lying between them.

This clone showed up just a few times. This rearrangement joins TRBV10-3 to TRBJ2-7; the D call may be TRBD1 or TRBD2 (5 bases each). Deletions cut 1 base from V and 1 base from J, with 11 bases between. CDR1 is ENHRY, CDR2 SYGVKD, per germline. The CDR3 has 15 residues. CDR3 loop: CAISEFVGESYEQYF. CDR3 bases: TGTGCCATCAGTGAGTTTGTGGGGGAGTCCTACGAGCAGTACTTC.

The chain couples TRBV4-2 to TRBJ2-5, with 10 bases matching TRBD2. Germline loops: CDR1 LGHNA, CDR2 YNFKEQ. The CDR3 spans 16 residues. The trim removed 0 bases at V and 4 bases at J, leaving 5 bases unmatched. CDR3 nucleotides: TGTGCCAGCAGCCAAGAAGTAGCGGGGGGTCGAGAGACCCAGTACTTC. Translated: CASSQEVAGGRETQYF.

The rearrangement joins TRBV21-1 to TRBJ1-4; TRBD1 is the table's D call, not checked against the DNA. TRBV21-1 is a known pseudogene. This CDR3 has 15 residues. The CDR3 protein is CASSTPDSLDEKLFF. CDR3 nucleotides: TGTGCCAGCAGCACCCCGGACAGCCTGGATGAAAAACTGTTTTTT.

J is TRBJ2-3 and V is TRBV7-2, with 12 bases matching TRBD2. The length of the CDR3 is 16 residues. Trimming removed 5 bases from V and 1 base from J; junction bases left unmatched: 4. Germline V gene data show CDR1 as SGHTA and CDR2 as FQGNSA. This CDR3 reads CASSPGLAGRTDTQYF. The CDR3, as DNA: TGTGCCAGCAGCCCTGGACTAGCGGGGCGCACAGATACGCAGTATTTT.

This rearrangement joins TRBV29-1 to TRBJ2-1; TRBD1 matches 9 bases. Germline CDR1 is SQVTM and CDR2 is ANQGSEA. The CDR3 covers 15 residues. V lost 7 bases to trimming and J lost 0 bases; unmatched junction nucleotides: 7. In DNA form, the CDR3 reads TGCAGCGCTAAAGGGACAGGGAGCTCCTACAATGAGCAGTTCTTC. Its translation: CSAKGTGSSYNEQFF.